Listed below are T cell receptor beta chains from one sample, sequenced in a study of blood T cell repertoires in COVID-19. The assay was immunoSEQ multiplex PCR, and TCRdb's table has in-frame clones only and misses some. The data hold fewer than 150,000 clones, with approximately 83% observed a single time. The source material was peripheral blood. The receptors derive from a woman between 50 and 59 years old who had recovered from COVID-19. Both conserved end residues are part of each CDR3. The D gene is left open where the match is weak. Size is stated for part of the rows, as once, few or many counts, or as a class when the clone is expanded.

j_call d_call clone_size v_call cdr3_aa cdr3_nt
TRBJ2-4 TRBD2 once TRBV4-1 CASSQRAGVQNIQYF TGCGCCAGCAGCCAACGGGCGGGGGTTCAAAACATTCAGTACTTC
TRBJ2-1 . . TRBV9 CAKSRGRLPDNEQFF TGTGCCAAATCAAGGGGCAGGTTACCCGACAATGAGCAGTTCTTC
TRBJ2-5 TRBD2 . TRBV15 CATSRDVAGGGETQYF TGTGCCACCAGCAGAGATGTAGCGGGGGGAGGAGAGACCCAGTACTTC
TRBJ2-2 . . TRBV6-5 CASSIIPTGELFF TGTGCCAGCAGTATCATCCCCACCGGGGAGCTGTTTTTT
TRBJ1-2 TRBD1 . TRBV3-1/TRBV3-2 CASSQNAGTGAGYTF TGTGCCAGCAGCCAAAATGCCGGGACAGGGGCTGGCTACACCTTC
TRBJ2-6 . . TRBV7-3 CASSLQAAVGAGANVLTF TGTGCCAGCAGCTTACAAGCCGCGGTAGGGGCTGGGGCCAACGTCCTGACTTTC
TRBJ1-2 . . TRBV19 CASSISEALGGYTF TGTGCCAGTAGTATATCGGAGGCGTTAGGTGGCTACACCTTC
TRBJ1-4 TRBD1 . TRBV7-9 CASSLEGAANEKLFF TGTGCCAGCAGCTTAGAGGGGGCGGCTAATGAAAAACTGTTTTTT
TRBJ2-7 . . TRBV7-2 CASSLARQVSYEQYF TGTGCCAGCAGCTTAGCGAGACAGGTCTCCTACGAGCAGTACTTC
TRBJ1-4 TRBD1 . TRBV5-1 CASSGEGQGSEKLFF TGCGCCAGCAGCGGTGAGGGACAGGGGAGTGAAAAACTGTTTTTT
TRBJ2-5 . . TRBV5-1 CASSSIGLRETQYF TGCGCCAGCAGCTCTATTGGACTGCGAGAGACCCAGTACTTC
TRBJ2-7 TRBD1 . TRBV5-1 CASSPRTTAGTAAYEQYF TGCGCCAGCAGCCCTCGAACAACCGCCGGGACAGCAGCCTACGAGCAGTACTTC
TRBJ1-2 . . TRBV10-3 CAISDPGPYGYTF TGTGCCATCAGTGATCCGGGTCCCTATGGCTACACCTTC
TRBJ1-2 TRBD1 . TRBV18 CASSPPGQGPYGYTF TGTGCCAGCTCACCACCGGGACAGGGCCCCTATGGCTACACCTTC
TRBJ2-7 . . TRBV5-3 CARSPRDTSYEQYF TGTGCCAGAAGCCCCCGGGACACTTCCTACGAGCAGTACTTC
TRBJ1-2 . . TRBV5-5 CASSLSAGSNYGYTF TGTGCCAGCAGCTTGTCGGCAGGGTCTAACTATGGCTACACCTTC
TRBJ2-7 . . TRBV5-4 CASSFPGEGYEQYF TGTGCCAGCAGCTTTCCAGGGGAGGGCTACGAGCAGTACTTC
TRBJ2-5 . once TRBV3-1/TRBV3-2 CASSQEVGRSSGGKTQYF TGTGCCAGCAGCCAAGAAGTAGGGAGGAGCTCGGGTGGGAAGACCCAGTACTTC
TRBJ2-7 . . TRBV6-2/TRBV6-3 CASSPDYRSYEQYF TGTGCCAGCAGCCCGGACTACAGGTCCTACGAGCAGTACTTC
TRBJ2-1 . . TRBV11-2 CASSAWRGNNEQFF TGTGCCAGCAGTGCCTGGCGGGGCAACAATGAGCAGTTCTTC
TRBJ1-2 TRBD1 . TRBV3-1/TRBV3-2 CASSQGTGEVHGYTF TGTGCCAGCAGCCAAGGGACAGGGGAGGTACATGGCTACACCTTC
TRBJ2-2 . . TRBV19 CASSNSGDTGELFF TGTGCCAGTAGCAATAGCGGAGACACCGGGGAGCTGTTTTTT
TRBJ2-5 TRBD2 . TRBV4-1 CASSQESGSVAETQYF TGCGCCAGCAGCCAAGAGAGCGGGAGCGTGGCAGAGACCCAGTACTTC
TRBJ2-3 TRBD1 . TRBV3-1/TRBV3-2 CASSPGQSSNTQYF TGTGCCAGCAGCCCGGGACAGAGTAGCAATACGCAGTATTTT
TRBJ2-2 . . TRBV6-1 CASGEVRGISTGELFF TGTGCCAGCGGTGAAGTGAGGGGGATCAGCACCGGGGAGCTGTTTTTT
TRBJ2-5 TRBD1 . TRBV9 CASSSGGGTETQYF TGTGCCAGCAGCTCAGGGGGCGGTACGGAGACCCAGTACTTC
TRBJ1-1 . . TRBV9 CASSVAGLNTEAFF TGTGCCAGCAGCGTAGCCGGGTTGAACACTGAAGCTTTCTTT
TRBJ2-1 TRBD1 once TRBV10-3 CATQTGGASNNEQFF TGTGCCACCCAAACAGGGGGCGCTTCGAACAATGAGCAGTTCTTC
TRBJ2-7 TRBD2 . TRBV7-2 CASKTQRGGSYEQYF TGTGCCAGCAAGACCCAGCGGGGGGGGTCCTACGAGCAGTACTTC
TRBJ1-2 . few TRBV13 CASSRTSGLSYGYTF TGTGCCAGCAGCCGAACCTCAGGACTTTCCTATGGCTACACCTTC
TRBJ1-2 TRBD1 once TRBV3-1/TRBV3-2 CASSPSDRGDYGYTF TGTGCCAGCAGTCCCTCGGACAGGGGGGACTATGGCTACACCTTC
TRBJ2-2 . . TRBV4-2 CASSQERGGSTGELFF TGTGCCAGCAGCCAGGAAAGGGGCGGTAGCACCGGGGAGCTGTTTTTT
TRBJ1-3 . . TRBV3-1/TRBV3-2 CASSPVHTGNTIYF TGTGCCAGCAGCCCAGTTCATACGGGAAACACCATATATTTT
TRBJ1-2 . . TRBV30 CAWASGYYGYTF TGTGCCTGGGCTTCAGGGTACTATGGCTACACCTTC
TRBJ1-1 . . TRBV4-3 CASSQEGFRRDTEAFF TGCGCCAGCAGCCAAGAGGGGTTCCGGCGGGACACTGAAGCTTTCTTT
TRBJ1-2 . . TRBV6-2/TRBV6-3 CASSRTGTRVYGYTF TGTGCCAGCAGCCGAACCGGGACAAGGGTTTATGGCTACACCTTC
TRBJ2-7 TRBD1 . TRBV13 CASSSGQGWYEQYF TGTGCCAGCAGCTCCGGACAGGGATGGTACGAGCAGTACTTC
TRBJ1-6 . . TRBV14 CASSQDRGTAMTPLHF TGTGCCAGCAGCCAAGATAGGGGGACGGCCATGACACCCCTCCACTTT
TRBJ2-1 . . TRBV14 CASSLLAGRYNEQFF TGTGCCAGCAGCCTGCTGGCGGGGCGCTACAATGAGCAGTTCTTC
TRBJ2-5 . . TRBV6-2/TRBV6-3 CASSYSRRGTSTYQETQYF TGTGCCAGCAGTTACTCGAGGAGGGGAACTAGCACGTACCAAGAGACCCAGTACTTC
TRBJ2-1 . once TRBV10-1 CASKAENNEQFF TGCGCCAGCAAAGCGGAAAACAATGAGCAGTTCTTC
TRBJ2-5 . . TRBV11-3 CASSASAARETQYF TGTGCCAGCAGCGCTAGCGCGGCCAGGGAGACCCAGTACTTC
TRBJ1-1 . . TRBV7-9 CASSFSSNRNTEAFF TGTGCCAGCAGCTTTTCCTCCAACAGGAACACTGAAGCTTTCTTT
TRBJ2-5 TRBD1 . TRBV15 CATSGKLAQGGGTQYF TGTGCCACCAGCGGAAAACTAGCACAGGGGGGTGGGACCCAGTACTTC
TRBJ2-3 . . TRBV7-9 CASSPRASESTDTQYF TGTGCCAGCAGCCCCCGGGCTAGCGAGAGCACAGATACGCAGTATTTT
TRBJ2-1 TRBD2 once TRBV14 CASSQAKTSGGVNEQFF TGTGCCAGCAGCCAAGCGAAGACTAGCGGGGGAGTAAATGAGCAGTTCTTC
TRBJ1-2 TRBD1 . TRBV12-5 CASGPDRGKDGYTF TGTGCTAGTGGTCCGGACAGGGGGAAGGATGGCTACACCTTC
TRBJ2-5 . once TRBV19 CASSIPGEMQTQYF TGTGCCAGTAGTATTCCCGGGGAGATGCAGACCCAGTACTTC
TRBJ2-3 . . TRBV7-3 CASSLSERSTQYF TGTGCCAGCAGCTTATCCGAGCGAAGTACGCAGTATTTT
TRBJ1-2 . . TRBV7-8 CASSLASAAGARVYGYTF TGTGCCAGCAGCTTAGCCAGCGCTGCGGGGGCGAGGGTATATGGCTACACCTTC
TRBJ1-5 TRBD1 . TRBV2 CASKGTGGNQPQHF TGTGCCAGCAAGGGGACAGGGGGCAATCAGCCCCAGCATTTT
TRBJ2-6 . . TRBV2 CASSVESGANVLTF TGTGCCAGCAGTGTGGAGTCTGGGGCCAACGTCCTGACTTTC
TRBJ2-1 . . TRBV28 CASSESSSEQFF TGTGCCAGCAGCGAATCTAGCAGTGAGCAGTTCTTC
TRBJ2-7 . . TRBV7-8 CASSLGPETNEQYF TGTGCCAGCAGCTTAGGCCCCGAAACTAACGAGCAGTACTTC
TRBJ2-7 . once TRBV5-6 CASSVLTEQYF TGTGCCAGCAGCGTCCTGACAGAGCAGTACTTC
TRBJ1-3 . . TRBV2 CASSLRTELRTIYF TGTGCCAGCAGTCTACGGACAGAATTGAGGACCATATATTTT
TRBJ1-3 TRBD1 . TRBV19 CASSIDQWRGHTGNTIYF TGTGCCAGTAGTATAGATCAATGGAGGGGGCACACTGGAAACACCATATATTTT